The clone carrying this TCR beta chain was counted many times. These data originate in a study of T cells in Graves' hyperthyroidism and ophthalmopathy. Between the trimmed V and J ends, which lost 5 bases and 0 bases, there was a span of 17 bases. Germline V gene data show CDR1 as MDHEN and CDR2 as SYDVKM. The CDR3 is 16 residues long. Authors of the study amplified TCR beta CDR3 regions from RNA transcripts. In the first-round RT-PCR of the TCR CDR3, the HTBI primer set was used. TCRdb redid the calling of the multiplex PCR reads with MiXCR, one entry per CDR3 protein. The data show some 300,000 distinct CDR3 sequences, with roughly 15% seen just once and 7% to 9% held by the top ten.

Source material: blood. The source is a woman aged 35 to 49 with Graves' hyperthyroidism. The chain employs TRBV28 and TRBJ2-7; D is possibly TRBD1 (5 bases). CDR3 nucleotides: TGTGCCAGCAGTCCCTCCCTGGACACCTTCTCCTACGAGCAGTACTTC. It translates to CASSPSLDTFSYEQYF.